These 28 T cell receptor beta chains came from one sample sequenced in a study of OX40 agonist ivuxolimab in advanced cancers. The assay was immunoSEQ multiplex PCR, and TCRdb's table has in-frame clones only and misses some. Of about 75,000 clones in the sample, about 85% were seen once. The specimen was CD4+ or CD8+ T cells sorted from blood, collected in a trial of the OX40 agonist ivuxolimab. Receptors were obtained from an adult with an advanced solid tumor such as melanoma, head and neck, liver or kidney cancer.

Only a few counts were recorded for this clone. The J gene is TRBJ2-3, the V gene TRBV7-2; either TRBD1 or TRBD2 may supply D (5 bases each). V lost 0 bases and J lost 0, with 7 bases in between. CDR3 length equals 15 residues. Germline loops: CDR1 SGHTA, CDR2 FQGNSA. The CDR3 DNA is TGTGCCAGCAGCTTAGCCGGGGCTAGCACAGATACGCAGTATTTT. Its translation: CASSLAGASTDTQYF.

The count of this clone is one. V usage is TRBV19 and J usage is TRBJ2-3, with 8 positions matching TRBD1. Germline-derived CDR1 and CDR2 are LNHDA and SQIVND (reference sequence). The CDR3 has 14 amino acids. Trimming took 9 bases from V and 3 from J; bases not matched to a gene: 8. The CDR3 sequence is CASRDRGSTDTQYF. CDR3 nucleotides: TGTGCCAGCCGAGACAGGGGAAGTACAGATACGCAGTATTTT.

The V call is TRBV11-2, the J call TRBJ1-1, with TRBD1 matching 9 bases. This CDR3 spans 14 amino acids. The germline gives CDR1 SGHAT, CDR2 FQNNGV. Germline trimming cut 0 bases from V and 8 bases from J; bases unmatched to any gene: 4. CDR3 region: CASSLDLTGGEAFF. As DNA, the CDR3 is TGTGCCAGCAGCTTAGACCTGACAGGGGGGGAAGCTTTCTTT.

This clone appeared a few times. The rearrangement links TRBV2 to TRBJ2-7; TRBD1 might be the D (6 bases). The CDR3 has 14 residues. CDR1 and CDR2 from the germline V gene are SNHLY and FYNNEI. V lost 6 bases and J lost 6, with 18 bases in between. The CDR3 DNA follows: TGTGCCAGCAGGCGACAGATGGGGGCTCGCGAGCAGTACTTC. The encoded protein is CASRRQMGAREQYF.

The rearrangement links TRBV14 to TRBJ2-5; D is unresolved. Germline values: CDR1 SGHDN, CDR2 FVKESK. Between the trimmed V and J ends, which lost 5 bases and 4 bases, there was a span of 5 bases. This CDR3 region has 11 residues. The CDR3, as DNA: TGTGCCAGCAGCTCACGAGAGACCCAGTACTTC. This sequence encodes CASSSRETQYF.

The chain employs TRBV10-1 and TRBJ2-5; 7 bases are a match to TRBD1. With 0 bases clipped from V and 5 bases from J, the junction kept 3 bases outside the gene matches. The CDR3 has 14 amino acids. Germline assignment: CDR1 WNHNN and CDR2 SYGVQD (reference sequence). The CDR3 spells CASSESGGLETQYF. In DNA, the CDR3 is TGCGCCAGCAGTGAGTCAGGGGGCCTGGAGACCCAGTACTTC.

V is TRBV6-6 and J is TRBJ1-1; maybe TRBD1 (5 bases). The CDR3 totals 15 residues. The germline CDR1 and CDR2 sequences are MNHNY and SVGAGI (reference sequence). With 4 bases removed from V and 0 bases from J, the gap between germline ends came to 12 bases. DNA of the CDR3: TGTGCCAGCAGTTGGACCCACAGGCTGAACACTGAAGCTTTCTTT. This gives the protein CASSWTHRLNTEAFF.

The chain recombines TRBV6-1 with TRBJ2-2; D remains unclear. This CDR3 spans 13 amino acids. Trimming shortened V by 11 bases and J by 1 base, and 11 bases separated the two germline ends. Germline-derived CDR1 and CDR2 are MNHNS and SASEGT. CDR3 loop: CALEGWNTGELFF. The CDR3 DNA follows: TGTGCCCTCGAAGGCTGGAACACCGGGGAGCTGTTTTTT.

The genes are TRBV5-1 and TRBJ2-3, with D possibly TRBD2 on 6 matching bases. Germline V lookup: CDR1 SGHRS, CDR2 YFSETQ. The CDR3 spans 16 residues. The germline V and J ends were trimmed by 0 bases and 0 bases, with 11 bases remaining between them. CDR3 in amino acids: CASSLVVSGSTDTQYF. The CDR3 DNA sequence: TGCGCCAGCAGCTTGGTCGTTAGCGGAAGCACAGATACGCAGTATTTT.

J is TRBJ2-1 and V is TRBV28; D not resolved. The length of the CDR3 is 11 residues. Germline V lookup: CDR1 MDHEN, CDR2 SYDVKM. Between the trimmed V and J ends, which lost 3 bases and 8 bases, there was a span of 5 bases. CDR3 DNA sequence: TGTGCCAGCAGTTTTTGGTATGAGCAGTTCTTC. Translating it yields CASSFWYEQFF.

The chain joins TRBV6-6 to TRBJ1-5; TRBD1 matches at 7 bases. The germline V gene has CDR1 MNHNY and CDR2 SVGAGI (reference sequence). The V and J ends lost 6 bases and 6 bases, in that order; junction bases with no gene match: 11. The CDR3 contains 15 residues. CDR3 residues: CASSWTYRGGQPQHF. CDR3 nucleotide sequence: TGTGCCAGCAGCTGGACTTACAGGGGAGGTCAGCCCCAGCATTTT.

The rearrangement joins TRBV13 to TRBJ2-6; a possible D gene is TRBD2 (6 bases). Deletions cut 7 bases from V and 0 bases from J, with 13 bases between. Germline V gene data show CDR1 as PRHDT and CDR2 as FYEKMQ (reference sequence). The CDR3 contains 16 residues. This CDR3 is CASKSSENSGANVLTF. CDR3 nucleotide sequence: TGTGCCAGCAAGTCTAGCGAAAACTCTGGGGCCAACGTCCTGACTTTC. Full variable domain (rest looked up from reference TRBV13 and TRBJ2-6): AAGVIQSPRHLIKEKRETATLKCYPIPRHDTVYWYQQGPGQDPQFLISFYEKMQSDKGSIPDRFSAQQFSDYHSELNMSSLELGDSALYFCASKSSENSGANVLTFGAGSRLTVL.

V usage is TRBV28 and J usage is TRBJ1-1; D is unclear. V lost 6 bases, J lost 4 bases, and 9 bases lay in between. CDR3 length: 12 residues. The germline CDR1 and CDR2 sequences are MDHEN and SYDVKM. The CDR3 nucleotides read TGTGCCAGCAGGGGCGAGGTCACTGAAGCTTTCTTT. This encodes CASRGEVTEAFF.

V is TRBV11-2 and J is TRBJ2-7; D remains unclear. Germline CDR1 SGHAT, CDR2 FQNNGV. V was shortened by 4 bases and J by 3 bases, with 13 bases between the two germline ends. This CDR3 is built from 14 residues. CDR3 region: CASSSQVGVYEQYF. The CDR3 DNA is TGTGCCAGCAGCTCGCAGGTTGGGGTCTACGAGCAGTACTTC. Variable domain in full (rest from reference TRBV11-2 and TRBJ2-7): EAGVAQSPRYKIIEKRQSVAFWCNPISGHATLYWYQQILGQGPKLLIQFQNNGVVDDSQLPKDRFSAERLKGVDSTLKIQPAKLEDSAVYLCASSSQVGVYEQYFGPGTRLTVT.

The CDR3 DNA follows: TGTGCCAGCAGTCATGGGACAGATACGCAGTATTTT. The encoded protein is CASSHGTDTQYF. The V gene is TRBV27, the J gene TRBJ2-3; D is uncertain. Germline-derived CDR1 and CDR2 are MNHEY and SMNVEV (reference sequence). The germline V and J ends were trimmed by 5 bases and 3 bases, with 6 bases remaining between them. The CDR3 is 12 residues long.

The CDR3 here is CASSLRILGDGYTF. CDR3 nucleotides: TGCGCCAGCAGCTTGAGGATCTTGGGGGATGGCTACACCTTC. The V call is TRBV5-1, the J call TRBJ1-2; maybe TRBD1 (5 bases). Germline assignment: CDR1 SGHRS and CDR2 YFSETQ. The CDR3 consists of 14 residues. V dropped 1 base and J dropped 6 bases, with 13 bases sitting between them.

This chain uses TRBV19 with TRBJ2-1; weak D call: TRBD2 (5 bases). The V end was cut by 1 base, the J end by 0 bases, with 10 bases between. Germline V gives CDR1 LNHDA, CDR2 SQIVND (reference sequence). The CDR3 length is 16 residues. The CDR3 loop is CASSIGRSFSYNEQFF. CDR3 nucleotides: TGTGCCAGTAGTATAGGGAGGAGCTTCTCCTACAATGAGCAGTTCTTC.

The chain recombines TRBV19 with TRBJ1-5; a weak D match, TRBD1 (5 bases). The V end lost 0 bases, the J end lost 7 bases, and 10 bases lay between the germline ends. The germline V gene encodes CDR1 LNHDA and CDR2 SQIVND (reference sequence). CDR3 length: 14 residues. This chain's CDR3 is CASSIEGVGQPQHF. The CDR3, as DNA: TGTGCCAGTAGTATAGAAGGGGTCGGACAGCCCCAGCATTTT.

The J gene is TRBJ2-7, the V gene TRBV7-6; 8 bases match TRBD2. The CDR3 covers 14 residues. CDR1 is SGHVS, CDR2 FNYEAQ, per germline. V lost 5 bases, J lost 0 bases, and 3 bases stayed unmatched. This chain's CDR3 is CASSASGPSYEQYF. The DNA of the CDR3 is TGTGCCAGCAGCGCTAGCGGGCCCTCCTACGAGCAGTACTTC.

Written as DNA, the CDR3 is TGTGCCAGCTCATACCAGGGGAGCATGAACACTGAAGCTTTCTTT. It is translated as CASSYQGSMNTEAFF. The chain combines TRBV18 with TRBJ1-1; D may be TRBD1 (6 bases). Trimming left V 5 bases short and J 0 bases short, with 13 bases between. Germline CDR1 is KGHSH and CDR2 is LQKENI. CDR3 length: 15 amino acids.

The V gene is TRBV5-1, the J gene TRBJ2-2; 10 bases map to TRBD2. V was pared by 1 base and J by 2 bases, with 8 bases of the junction left unmatched. Germline loops: CDR1 SGHRS, CDR2 YFSETQ. This CDR3 is built from 18 residues. The CDR3 region is CASSLRIAGGLNTGELFF. In DNA form, the CDR3 reads TGCGCCAGCAGCTTGAGGATAGCGGGAGGCCTTAACACCGGGGAGCTGTTTTTT.

The chain joins TRBV5-5 to TRBJ2-5; no clear D gene. This CDR3 is built from 12 residues. Trimming removed 0 bases at V and 4 bases at J, with 4 bases between. From germline, CDR1 is SGHKS and CDR2 YYEKEE (reference sequence). The CDR3: CASSLVGETQYF. The DNA of the CDR3 is TGTGCCAGCAGCTTGGTTGGAGAGACCCAGTACTTC.

The rearrangement links TRBV18 to TRBJ2-2; 15 bases fit TRBD2. Germline CDR1 KGHSH, CDR2 LQKENI. The CDR3 extends over 20 amino acids. V lost 4 bases, J lost 1 base, and 10 bases stayed unmatched. This CDR3 reads CASSRSWTSGRAWNTGELFF. In DNA form, the CDR3 reads TGTGCCAGCTCACGGTCATGGACTAGCGGGAGGGCCTGGAACACCGGGGAGCTGTTTTTT.

CDR3 DNA: TGTGCCAGCAGTTTTACTCCACAATTGAATAACTATGGCTACACCTTC. Its translation: CASSFTPQLNNYGYTF. The chain combines TRBV28 with TRBJ1-2; no clear D. CDR1 is MDHEN, CDR2 SYDVKM, per germline. The CDR3 has 16 amino acids. V was shortened by 3 bases and J by 1 base, with 15 bases between the two germline ends.

Only one count was recorded for this clone. V is TRBV2 and J is TRBJ2-1; 12 bases agree with TRBD2. The CDR3 length is 16 residues. J was trimmed by 1 base and V by 3 bases; bases with no gene match: 1. CDR1 is SNHLY, CDR2 FYNNEI, per germline. CDR3 in DNA: TGTGCCAGCAGTGAGACTAGCGGGGGATCCTACAATGAGCAGTTCTTC. Protein sequence: CASSETSGGSYNEQFF.

V and J are TRBV6-5 and TRBJ1-2, with 7 bases identical to TRBD1. Germline CDR1 MNHEY, CDR2 SVGAGI. The CDR3 is 12 residues long. Trimming took 4 bases from V and 10 from J; bases not matched to a gene: 6. Written as DNA, the CDR3 is TGTGCCAGCAGTTCGACAGGGTTACACTACACCTTC. Residues: CASSSTGLHYTF.

This chain joins TRBV5-1 and TRBJ2-2; TRBD2 matches 9 bases. In germline, CDR1 is SGHRS, CDR2 YFSETQ. Germline trimming cut 4 bases from V and 7 bases from J; bases unmatched to any gene: 11. The CDR3 has 16 residues. CDR3 nucleotide sequence: TGCGCCAGCAGCCTCAGGACTAGCGTTCCAGGCGGGGAGCTGTTTTTT. Its protein is CASSLRTSVPGGELFF.

The V gene is TRBV28, the J gene TRBJ2-1; D remains unclear. CDR1 is MDHEN, CDR2 SYDVKM, per germline. The CDR3 totals 13 residues. Trimming removed 8 bases from V and 9 bases from J, with 17 bases in between. In DNA, the CDR3 is TGTGCCAGCCATTACCGCGAGATGGGTGAGCAGTTCTTC. Amino acids: CASHYREMGEQFF.